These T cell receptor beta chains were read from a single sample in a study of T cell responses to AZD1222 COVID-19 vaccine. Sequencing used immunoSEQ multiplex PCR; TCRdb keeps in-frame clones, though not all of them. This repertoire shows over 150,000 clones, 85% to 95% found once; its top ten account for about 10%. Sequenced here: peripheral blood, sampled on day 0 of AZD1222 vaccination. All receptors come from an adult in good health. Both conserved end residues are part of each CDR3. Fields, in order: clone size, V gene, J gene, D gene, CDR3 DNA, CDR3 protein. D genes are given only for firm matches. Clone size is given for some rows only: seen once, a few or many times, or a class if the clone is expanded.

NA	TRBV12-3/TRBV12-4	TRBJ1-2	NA	TGTGCCAGCAGCCAAAACAGGGCCTATGGCTACACCTTC	CASSQNRAYGYTF
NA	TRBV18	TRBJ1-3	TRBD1	TGTGCCAGCTCACAGACAGGGACTGGAAACACCATATATTTT	CASSQTGTGNTIYF
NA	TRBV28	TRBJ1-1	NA	TGTGCCAGCAGTTCCCCGACAGCGTTGAACACTGAAGCTTTCTTT	CASSSPTALNTEAFF
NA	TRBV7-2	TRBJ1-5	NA	TGTGCCAGCAGCTTAGTAGGCAGCAATCAGCCCCAGCATTTT	CASSLVGSNQPQHF
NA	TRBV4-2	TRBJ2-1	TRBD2	TGTGCCAGCAGCCACGGGGATAGCGGGGGGAGGAATGAGCAGTTCTTC	CASSHGDSGGRNEQFF
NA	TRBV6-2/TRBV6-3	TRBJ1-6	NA	TGTGCCAGCAGTTACGGGACAAGAAGTACCCCCCTCCACTTT	CASSYGTRSTPLHF
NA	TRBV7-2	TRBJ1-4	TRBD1	TGTGCCAGCAGCATCACACAGGGGGCGGGGGAAAAACTGTTTTTT	CASSITQGAGEKLFF
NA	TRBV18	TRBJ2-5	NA	TGTGCCAGCTCACCACCCGGGACGACTGGGAGGACCCAGTACTTC	CASSPPGTTGRTQYF
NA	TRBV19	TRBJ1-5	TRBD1	TGTGCCAGTAGTATACCCGACAGGGGACGCAATCAGCCCCAGCATTTT	CASSIPDRGRNQPQHF
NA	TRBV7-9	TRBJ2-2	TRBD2	TGTGCCAGTGGGGTAGCGGGGGCCTACACCGGGGAGCTGTTTTTT	CASGVAGAYTGELFF
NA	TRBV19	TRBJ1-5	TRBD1	TGTGCCAGTAGTCCCCGGGGACAGTATAGCAATCAGCCCCAGCATTTT	CASSPRGQYSNQPQHF
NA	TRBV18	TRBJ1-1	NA	TGTGCCAGCTCACCATATCAGTTGAACACTGAAGCTTTCTTT	CASSPYQLNTEAFF
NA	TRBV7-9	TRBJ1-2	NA	TGTGCCAGCAGCTTAGTGGGGGGCCGCGGCTACACCTTC	CASSLVGGRGYTF
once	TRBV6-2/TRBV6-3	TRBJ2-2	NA	TGTGCCAGCAGTACGGACCCTTTCACCGGGGAGCTGTTTTTT	CASSTDPFTGELFF
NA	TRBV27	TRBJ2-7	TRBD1	TGTGCCAGCAGTTTAGGGACAGGGCACGAGCAGTACTTC	CASSLGTGHEQYF
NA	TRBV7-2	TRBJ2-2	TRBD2	TGTGCCAGCAGCTCGGGGGGAGGGGCGCACGGGGAGCTGTTTTTT	CASSSGGGAHGELFF
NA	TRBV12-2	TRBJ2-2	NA	TGTGCAAGTCGCTCGCTCAGGACGAACACCGGGGAGCTGTTTTTT	CASRSLRTNTGELFF
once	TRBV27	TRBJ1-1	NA	TGTGCCAGCAGTTTAGGGGCGGGTATGGGCACTGAAGCTTTCTTT	CASSLGAGMGTEAFF
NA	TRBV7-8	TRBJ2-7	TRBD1	TGTGCCAGCAGCTTAGCGGGACAGACCTACGAGCAGTACTTC	CASSLAGQTYEQYF
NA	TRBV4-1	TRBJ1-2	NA	TGCGCCAGCAGCCAAGATCTCCGGGGCTACACCTTC	CASSQDLRGYTF
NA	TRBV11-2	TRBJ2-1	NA	TGTGCCAGCAGCCAGGGGCCCTTCCTTGGGAATGAGCAGTTCTTC	CASSQGPFLGNEQFF
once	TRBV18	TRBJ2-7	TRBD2	TGTGCCAGCTCACCAGTACTAGCGAATGCCTACGAGCAGTACTTC	CASSPVLANAYEQYF
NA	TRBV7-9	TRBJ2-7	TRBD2	TGTGCCAGCAGCTCCACTACTAGCGGGAGGGCCCGATGGGAGCAGTACTTC	CASSSTTSGRARWEQYF
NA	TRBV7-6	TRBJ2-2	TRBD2	TGTGCCAGCAGCTTAGCGCCCCGGACTAGCGGGTCGAACACCGGGGAGCTGTTTTTT	CASSLAPRTSGSNTGELFF
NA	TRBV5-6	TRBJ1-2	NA	TGTGCCAGCAGCTTGGACTATGGCTACACCTTC	CASSLDYGYTF
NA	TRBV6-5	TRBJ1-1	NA	TGTGCCAGTAGGGGGGGAACTGAAGCTTTCTTT	CASRGGTEAFF
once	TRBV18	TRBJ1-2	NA	TGTGCCAGCTCACCAAGGGTCGATGGGGCTTATGGCTACACCTTC	CASSPRVDGAYGYTF
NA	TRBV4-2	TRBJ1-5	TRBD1	TGTGCCAGCAGCCAAGTTACAGGGGGCAGGGAGCAGCCCCAGCATTTT	CASSQVTGGREQPQHF
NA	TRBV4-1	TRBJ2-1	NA	TGCGCCAGCAGCCAAGATACGCCTAGCGTACCTCTTGGGTCCTACAATGAGCAGTTCTTC	CASSQDTPSVPLGSYNEQFF
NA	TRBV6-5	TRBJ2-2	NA	TGTGCCAGCAGTTCGGAGGTCCTACATATCGGGGAGCTGTTTTTT	CASSSEVLHIGELFF
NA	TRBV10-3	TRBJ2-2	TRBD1	TGTGCCATCAGTTTCTCCCGGGACAGGGGCACCGGGGAGCTGTTTTTT	CAISFSRDRGTGELFF
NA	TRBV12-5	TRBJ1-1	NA	TGTGCTAGTGGTCCCGACACTGAAGCTTTCTTT	CASGPDTEAFF
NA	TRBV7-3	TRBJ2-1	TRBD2	TGTGCCAGCGGCGCGGGGACTAGCGGGGGTTACAATGAGCAGTTCTTC	CASGAGTSGGYNEQFF
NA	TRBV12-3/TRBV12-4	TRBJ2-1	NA	TGTGCCAGCAGAGGGGGGGGTAAGCAGTTCTTC	CASRGGGKQFF
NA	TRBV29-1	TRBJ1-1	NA	TGCAGCGTGAACCGGAACACTGAAGCTTTCTTT	CSVNRNTEAFF
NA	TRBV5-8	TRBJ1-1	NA	TGTGCCAGCAGCTTGCGGGCCACTGAAGCTTTCTTT	CASSLRATEAFF
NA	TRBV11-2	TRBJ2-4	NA	TGTGCCAGCAGCTCCTACAGGCGAAACCTAGCCAAAAACATTCAGTACTTC	CASSSYRRNLAKNIQYF
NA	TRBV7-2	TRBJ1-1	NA	TGTGCCAGCAGCCCCCATTTTGGAACTGAAGCTTTCTTT	CASSPHFGTEAFF
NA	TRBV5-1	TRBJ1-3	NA	TGCGCCAGCAGCTTGGCGTCATTTGGAAACACCATATATTTT	CASSLASFGNTIYF
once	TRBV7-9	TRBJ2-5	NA	TGTGCCAGCAGCTTAGCCCAGGGGATTGGGGAGACCCAGTACTTC	CASSLAQGIGETQYF
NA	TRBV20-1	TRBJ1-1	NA	TGCAGTGCTAGGGAAACGAGGGGGGCTTTCTTT	CSARETRGAFF
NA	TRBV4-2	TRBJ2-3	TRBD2	TGTGCCAGCAGCCAGTCCCCCGGGGGGGCACGCACAGATACGCAGTATTTT	CASSQSPGGARTDTQYF
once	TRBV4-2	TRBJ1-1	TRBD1	TGTGCCAGCAGCCGGACAGGGAATATGAACACTGAAGCTTTCTTT	CASSRTGNMNTEAFF
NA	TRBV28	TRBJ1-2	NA	TGTGCCAGCAGCGATAGGAATCCGTCGGGGGGCCCTTCCTATGGCTACACCTTC	CASSDRNPSGGPSYGYTF
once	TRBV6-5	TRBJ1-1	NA	TGTGCCAGCACCAAGGAGGGGAACACTGAAGCTTTCTTT	CASTKEGNTEAFF
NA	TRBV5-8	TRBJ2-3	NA	TGTGCCAGCAGCTTGCCGGCGTCTCAAAGCACAGATACGCAGTATTTT	CASSLPASQSTDTQYF
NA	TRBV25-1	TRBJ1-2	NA	TGTGCCAGCAGTGTCGGGCGTGGGGGCTACACCTTC	CASSVGRGGYTF
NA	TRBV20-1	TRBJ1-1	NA	TGCAGTGCTAGGGGGGCTTTCTTT	CSARGAFF
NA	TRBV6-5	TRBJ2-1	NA	TGTGCCAGCAGTTACGGCGCGAGTTCCTACAATGAGCAGTTCTTC	CASSYGASSYNEQFF
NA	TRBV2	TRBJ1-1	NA	TGTGCCAGCAGTCGGACAGACACTGAAGCTTTCTTT	CASSRTDTEAFF
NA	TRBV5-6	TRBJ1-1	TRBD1	TGTGCCAGCAGCTGGGACAGGGTTTCCGCTGAAGCTTTCTTT	CASSWDRVSAEAFF
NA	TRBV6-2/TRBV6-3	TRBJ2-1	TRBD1	TGTGCCAGCAGTGGTCGCGGGACAGGGATCAATGAGCAGTTCTTC	CASSGRGTGINEQFF
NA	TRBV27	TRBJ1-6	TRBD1	TGTGCCAGCAGTTTGGACAGGGTAGGTTCACCCCTCCACTTT	CASSLDRVGSPLHF
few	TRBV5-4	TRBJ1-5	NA	TGTGCCAGCAGCCGCGGGGGGGGGCAGGATCAGCCCCAGCATTTT	CASSRGGGQDQPQHF
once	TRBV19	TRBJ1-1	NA	TGTGCCAGTACCCCCGGGTCGCCTGGAGGCACTGAAGCTTTCTTT	CASTPGSPGGTEAFF